The rows below give T cell receptor beta chains drawn from one sample of a study of T cells after yellow fever vaccination. MiXCR was run by TCRdb on the 5' RACE reads, yielding one entry per CDR3 protein. In the table there are under 300,000 distinct CDR3 sequences, approximately 6.7% of which are singletons. The sample consisted of CD4+ T cells sorted from PBMCs, taken on the day of the yellow fever booster vaccination. These receptors originate from a man aged 25 to 40 who received the YFV17D yellow fever vaccine. CDR3s include the opening cysteine and the closing phenylalanine or tryptophan. The order of the fields is V gene, J gene, D gene, clone size, CDR3 protein, CDR3 DNA. The D gene is left open where the match is weak. Rows may omit the clone size; those that give it use once, few, many or a size class.

>TRBV7-2|TRBJ2-3|.|many
CASSTDRTDTQYF
TGTGCCAGCAGCACGGACCGCACAGATACGCAGTATTTT
>TRBV2|TRBJ2-7|TRBD2|few
CASRGLAGLTAKSYEQYF
TGTGCCAGCAGGGGACTAGCGGGATTGACCGCAAAGTCCTACGAGCAGTACTTC
>TRBV7-9|TRBJ2-2|.|many
CASGTYTGELFF
TGTGCCAGCGGGACTTACACCGGGGAGCTGTTTTTT
>TRBV20-1|TRBJ1-5|.|few
CSARDRAARNQPQHF
TGCAGTGCTAGAGATCGGGCAGCCCGAAATCAGCCCCAGCATTTT
>TRBV11-3|TRBJ2-2|.|few
CASSLGGGGTGELFF
TGTGCCAGCAGCTTGGGCGGAGGGGGCACCGGGGAGCTGTTTTTT
>TRBV20-1|TRBJ2-7|.|few
CSARESGGAGFGEQYF
TGCAGTGCTAGAGAATCAGGGGGGGCGGGGTTTGGAGAGCAGTACTTC
>TRBV9|TRBJ2-6|.|.
CASSGTGAGANVLTF
TGTGCCAGCAGCGGCACAGGTGCTGGGGCCAACGTCCTGACTTTC
>TRBV20-1|TRBJ2-3|.|many
CSARDDGQTDTQYF
TGCAGTGCTAGAGATGACGGCCAGACAGATACGCAGTATTTT
>TRBV15|TRBJ1-1|TRBD1|few
CATSSSGTGVRGEAFF
TGTGCCACCAGCAGTTCCGGGACAGGGGTGAGGGGTGAAGCTTTCTTT
>TRBV28|TRBJ1-2|.|.
CASSREGPIHGYTF
TGTGCCAGCAGTAGGGAGGGCCCAATCCATGGCTACACCTTC
>TRBV5-1|TRBJ2-5|TRBD2|.
CASSPGGAGRETQYF
TGCGCCAGCAGCCCGGGAGGGGCAGGACGGGAGACCCAGTACTTC
>TRBV5-4|TRBJ2-3|.|many
CASSLPAGDTQYF
TGTGCCAGCAGCTTACCGGCAGGAGATACGCAGTATTTT
>TRBV4-2|TRBJ2-1|TRBD2|.
CASSQDRSGRGSYNEQFF
TGTGCCAGCAGCCAAGACCGTAGCGGGAGGGGATCCTACAATGAGCAGTTCTTC
>TRBV20-1|TRBJ2-1|.|many
CSARRPKGGFEQFF
TGCAGTGCTAGAAGACCCAAAGGAGGCTTTGAGCAGTTCTTC
>TRBV10-3|TRBJ1-1|TRBD1|few
CAISLGGLTEAFF
TGTGCCATCAGTTTAGGGGGCTTGACTGAAGCTTTCTTT
>TRBV20-1|TRBJ2-1|TRBD2|few
CSAPPGLAGVSGYNEQFF
TGCAGTGCCCCGCCCGGACTAGCGGGAGTGTCTGGCTACAATGAGCAGTTCTTC
>TRBV27|TRBJ2-7|.|many
CASSLGGTVSSYEQYF
TGTGCCAGCAGTTTAGGGGGGACAGTGAGCTCCTACGAGCAGTACTTC
>TRBV9|TRBJ2-3|.|.
CASSVHPRASGTDTQYF
TGTGCCAGCAGCGTCCACCCTCGGGCTAGTGGTACAGATACGCAGTATTTT
>TRBV6-1|TRBJ1-2|.|.
CASSESGGTHYGYTF
TGTGCCAGCAGTGAATCAGGAGGGACTCATTATGGCTACACCTTC
>TRBV5-4|TRBJ2-7|.|many
CASSPPLTGPHSYEQYF
TGTGCCAGCAGCCCCCCACTTACAGGCCCTCACTCCTACGAGCAGTACTTC
>TRBV7-8|TRBJ2-3|TRBD1|many
CASSKLRTGGYTDTQYF
TGTGCCAGCAGCAAGCTCCGGACAGGGGGGTACACAGATACGCAGTATTTT
>TRBV25-1|TRBJ2-5|TRBD1|few
CASSARQGSTQYF
TGTGCCAGCAGTGCCCGACAGGGGTCGACCCAGTACTTC
>TRBV29-1|TRBJ2-6|.|.
CSAKSGSGANVLTF
TGCAGCGCAAAATCGGGCTCTGGGGCCAACGTCCTGACTTTC
>TRBV20-1|TRBJ1-1|TRBD1|.
CSATPRTGGNTEAFF
TGCAGTGCAACCCCCCGGACAGGGGGGAACACTGAAGCTTTCTTT
>TRBV4-3|TRBJ2-3|TRBD2|many
CASSQGLAGAYTDTQYF
TGCGCCAGCAGCCAAGGGCTAGCGGGTGCCTACACAGATACGCAGTATTTT
>TRBV7-8|TRBJ2-7|.|many
CASSLGGGLRVFHF
TGTGCCAGCAGCTTAGGAGGGGGACTACGGGTTTTCCACTTC
>TRBV28|TRBJ2-3|.|.
CASKTVTTNTQYF
TGTGCCAGCAAAACGGTAACCACCAATACGCAGTATTTT
>TRBV12-3/TRBV12-4|TRBJ1-5|.|few
CASSLVGNNQHF
TGTGCCAGCAGTTTGGTGGGAAACAACCAGCATTTT
>TRBV5-1|TRBJ2-3|TRBD2|.
CASSLEGEGPWDTQYF
TGCGCCAGCAGCCTCGAAGGGGAGGGCCCATGGGATACGCAGTATTTT
>TRBV4-2|TRBJ2-2|TRBD2|.
CARSQGTASGARTGELFF
TGTGCCAGGAGCCAAGGAACCGCTAGCGGGGCGAGGACCGGGGAGCTGTTTTTT
>TRBV7-2|TRBJ2-1|.|many
CASSFGRVGSEQFF
TGTGCCAGCAGCTTCGGCAGGGTCGGGAGTGAGCAGTTCTTC
>TRBV7-2|TRBJ2-3|TRBD1|many
CASSYRTGGTDTQYF
TGTGCCAGCAGCTACCGGACAGGAGGCACAGATACGCAGTATTTT
>TRBV11-2|TRBJ2-1|TRBD1|.
CASSLVLGGQGFYNEQFF
TGTGCCAGCAGCTTAGTCTTGGGAGGACAGGGCTTCTACAATGAGCAGTTCTTC
>TRBV3-1|TRBJ2-7|TRBD1|few
CASSQYDRAVNEQYF
TGTGCCAGCAGCCAATACGACAGGGCAGTCAACGAGCAGTACTTC
>TRBV27|TRBJ1-1|.|few
CASSPGGVPRGTEAFF
TGTGCCAGCAGCCCCGGGGGGGTCCCGCGGGGCACTGAAGCTTTCTTT
>TRBV16|TRBJ2-6|.|.
CASSQGTSPGANVLTF
TGTGCCAGCAGCCAAGGCACTTCCCCGGGGGCCAACGTCCTGACTTTC
>TRBV18|TRBJ2-3|TRBD2|many
CASSLSTSGVSTDTQYF
TGTGCCAGCTCACTTTCGACTAGCGGGGTCAGCACAGATACGCAGTATTTT
>TRBV2|TRBJ2-1|.|.
CAASGVSPNEQFF
TGTGCCGCTTCCGGAGTTTCCCCAAATGAGCAGTTCTTC
>TRBV20-1|TRBJ2-3|.|.
CSASDGRTDTQYF
TGCAGTGCTTCGGACGGACGCACAGATACGCAGTATTTT
>TRBV20-1|TRBJ2-2|.|many
CSARGGPYAGELFF
TGCAGTGCTCGTGGGGGACCATACGCCGGGGAGCTGTTTTTT
>TRBV19|TRBJ2-7|.|few
CASSSPGLSYEQYF
TGTGCCAGTAGTTCTCCGGGACTTTCCTACGAGCAGTACTTC
>TRBV20-1|TRBJ2-3|TRBD1|many
CSARSPGQGRGGYTQYF
TGCAGTGCTAGATCTCCGGGACAGGGACGGGGTGGATATACGCAGTATTTT
>TRBV20-1|TRBJ2-1|.|.
CSASGLAHYNEQFF
TGCAGTGCTAGCGGCCTAGCCCACTACAATGAGCAGTTCTTC
>TRBV24-1|TRBJ1-5|.|many
CATSDYTGYSNQPQHF
TGTGCCACCAGTGATTATACAGGGTATAGCAATCAGCCCCAGCATTTT
>TRBV3-1|TRBJ2-5|.|many
CASSQDRKTQYF
TGTGCCAGCAGCCAAGATCGTAAGACCCAGTACTTC
>TRBV7-2|TRBJ2-1|TRBD1|few
CASSLRTGNEQFF
TGTGCCAGCAGCTTGCGGACAGGGAATGAGCAGTTCTTC